Sequencing of this T cell receptor (beta chain) was carried out in a study of blood T cells in healthy people across ages (dated by TCRdb to between 2015 and 2016). Broadly, across the study: In model experiments, roughly one uniquely barcoded TCR beta cDNA molecule per two T cells was captured by template switching. To track age-related changes in TCR beta repertoire diversity, the study relied on deep sequencing normalized with unique cDNA molecular identifiers. The donors were split into four age groups: young (average approximately 16 years), middle-aged (39), aged (62) and long-lived (over 80). To avoid experimental bias, donors of different ages were distributed randomly across sequencing lanes. Using the same blood draw, the study looked at two additional independent replicas of 1 million unique cDNA reads for two donors, one aged 18 to 29 and the other aged 80 or older. What the authors observed across the whole study: Estimates of total diversity based on one million sequenced T cells were regarded as lower bounds and as underestimates. The long-lived group showed more naive CD4+ T cells, fewer expanded clones and increased TCR diversity than the aged group, suggesting age selection. Observed TCR beta diversity correlated strongly with the percentage of naive T cells measured by flow cytometry. Since profiling was done on bulk unsorted PBMCs, naive and antigen-experienced compartments could not be conclusively compared. Because donor CMV infection status was unknown, age-related changes in expanded clonotypes were potentially confounded. As age increased, observed TCR beta diversity per million T cells dropped in a roughly linear way, and a significant reduction was already evident by age about 40.

The library was built by means of 5' RACE. Instrument used: Illumina HiSeq 2500. The second PCR ran for roughly 6 to 11 cycles and used a J-beta primer mix along with a sample-barcoded 5' primer. Each TCR beta cDNA molecule received a unique molecular identifier from a template-switch 5' adaptor carrying 12 random nucleotides. Each sample yielded at least 3 million CDR3-containing paired-end reads. All of the RNA was converted into first-strand cDNA using the Mint cDNA synthesis kit, with a TRBC-specific oligonucleotide serving as the primer. All cDNA was treated with uracil-DNA glycosylase and then went through a first 18-cycle PCR with the universal primers M1SS and BC2_uni_R. Concerning the study's data processing: For normalization, 1 million high-quality reads, each with a distinct molecular identifier, were randomly selected from each sample. Instead of being binned into consensus sequences, reads with shared molecular identifiers were discarded. MiTCR, run with a Q25 quality threshold and the strictest error-elimination algorithm, handled CDR3 identification, clonotype clustering and error correction. A nonparametric unseen species model with Euler transformation was used to estimate a lower bound on total TCR beta diversity. TCRdb took the public reads, trimmed them with fastp at Q25, ran MiXCR for clone calling and kept in-frame beta chains. One record per CDR3 amino acid sequence lists the most common genes and DNA. TCRdb assigned the V and J calls; the authors' analysis was not used. The sample table shows hundreds of thousands of distinct CDR3 sequences, and roughly 50% are seen once. The ten largest clones add up to 30% to 40% of the sample.

V lost 6 bases and J lost 9 bases, and the count of bases not matched to a germline gene is 20. The CDR3 spans 17 residues, from the cysteine through the phenylalanine. The DNA shown is the 51-base CDR3, in frame from base 1. The donors were roughly 38 Caucasian individuals from Russia, aged 6 to 90 years, who were systemically healthy. Roughly 10 milliliters of peripheral blood were drawn from each donor into EDTA-treated Vacutainer tubes. PBMCs were isolated by Ficoll-Paque density-gradient centrifugation, with at least 6 million obtained per sample. Total RNA was extracted from PBMCs with Trizol reagent, with at least 5.5 micrograms obtained per sample. For every donor, an aliquot of PBMCs went through flow cytometry to measure the percentages of naive CD45RAhigh/CD27high T cells. This clonotype was counted ten times or more. What antigen it recognizes has not been identified. No base quality values were provided; no much bigger clone lies one nucleotide off.

The sequencing input was blood. The receptor comes from a man aged 60 to 69 in good health. The sequence links TRBV12-3 or TRBV12-4 to TRBJ1-5; the central 7 bases match TRBD1. The CDR3 protein is CASSLRQGRAPGAPQHF. The DNA sequence is given as TGTGCCAGCAGCCTCAGACAGGGACGGGCCCCGGGGGCGCCCCAGCATTTT.